This T cell receptor (beta chain) was profiled in a study of regulatory T cells in long-lasting Graves disease. Documented time point: persistent/refractory GD, antithyroid drugs over 5 years with positive TRAb. PBMC RNA served as the TCR library source. Combining iRepertoire HTBI primers with Arm-PCR of CDR3 regions, the authors built TCR beta libraries. Per the study methods: About 62 TRBV and roughly 15 TRBJ segments were identified across samples. MiXCR was run by TCRdb on the multiplex PCR reads, yielding one entry per CDR3 protein. The V and J calls, along with clone size, are taken from TCRdb and not from the paper's own processing. Of 420,000 or so distinct CDR3 sequences in the sample, 23% were seen once. On this clonotype itself: What it recognizes is unknown.

Whole-study results and caveats: Accuracy was perhaps lowered by the small sample size. TRBV28 was favored in persistent disease, as were TRBJ1-2 and TRBJ2-5. Newly diagnosed Graves' patients had higher TCR diversity than persistent ones.

V was pared by 1 base and J by 8 bases, with 12 bases between. The germline gives CDR1 SNHLY, CDR2 FYNNEI. CDR3 length: 14 amino acids. The rearrangement joins TRBV2 to TRBJ2-4; D ambiguous. The sequence was collected from a female donor with Graves disease. The sequencing used peripheral blood mononuclear cells (PBMCs), collected when the disease was refractory, from a patient treated with antithyroid drugs. As DNA, the CDR3 is TGTGCCAGCAGTGAAGAACGGGTTTCGGACATTCAGTACTTC. As protein: CASSEERVSDIQYF.